Listed here are 9 T cell receptor beta chains from one sample, sequenced in a study of Ad26.COV2.S vaccination and SARS-CoV-2 variants. The table came from immunoSEQ multiplex PCR; TCRdb's copy has only in-frame clones and leaves some out. Of roughly 460,000 clones listed, roughly nine tenths are singletons. Sample treatment: some 20 received Ad26.COV2.S at low or high dose, single or two shots; five or six received placebo; per-sample allocation not given. Day 63 after the first injection of vaccine or placebo was the sampling time. The sample consisted of peripheral blood, taken in a trial of Ad26.COV2.S vaccine versus placebo. These receptors originate from a person between 18 and 59 years old who received the Ad26.COV2.S COVID-19 vaccine or a placebo.

This sequence joins TRBV29-1 and TRBJ1-3; D remains ambiguous. The V gene's germline CDR1 is SQVTM and CDR2 ANQGSEA. Trimming removed 4 bases from V and 2 bases from J, with 6 bases in between. The CDR3 loop spans 12 amino acids. The CDR3 sequence: CSVVGPGNTIYF. CDR3 in DNA: TGCAGCGTTGTCGGACCTGGAAACACCATATATTTT. Drawing the rest from reference TRBV29-1 and TRBJ1-3, the complete variable domain is SAVISQKPSRDICQRGTSLTIQCQVDSQVTMMFWYRQQPGQSLTLIATANQGSEATYESGFVIDKFPISRPNLTFSTLTVSNMSPEDSSIYLCSVVGPGNTIYFGEGSWLTVV.

This rearrangement joins TRBV10-2 to TRBJ2-1, with 9 nucleotides matching TRBD1. The CDR3 runs 16 residues. J gave up 6 bases and V 2 bases, and 8 bases lay outside the gene matches. Germline assignment: CDR1 WSHSY and CDR2 SAAADI. For the CDR3, the DNA is TGCGCCAGCAGTGAGATACCGGGACAGGGTCCCAATGAGCAGTTCTTC. This translates into CASSEIPGQGPNEQFF.

This clone showed up just once. The chain recombines TRBV7-2 with TRBJ1-5; a possible D gene is TRBD1 (5 bases). Germline values: CDR1 SGHTA, CDR2 FQGNSA. V was pared by 5 bases and J by 3 bases, with 14 bases between. CDR3 size: 15 residues. The DNA of the CDR3 is TGTGCCAGCAGCCCCGGGGTGGGGGACAATCAGCCCCAGCATTTT. Translated, it gives CASSPGVGDNQPQHF.

The chain carries TRBV28 and TRBJ1-2; D is perhaps TRBD1 (5 bases). Germline V gene sequence: CDR1 MDHEN, CDR2 SYDVKM. Trimming pared 6 bases from V and 4 bases from J, leaving 6 bases between. The CDR3 is made up of 11 amino acids. The CDR3 loop is CASRGTYGYTF. The CDR3 DNA sequence: TGTGCCAGCAGGGGGACCTATGGCTACACCTTC.

V is TRBV6-6 and J is TRBJ1-2; TRBD1 matches 9 bases. After removal of 4 bases from V and 3 bases from J, the junction contained 6 bases not matched to a gene. Germline CDR1 reads MNHNY; CDR2 reads SVGAGI (reference sequence). The CDR3 is made up of 15 amino acids. The DNA for the CDR3 is TGTGCCAGCAGTTTAACAGGGGGCGTGGACTATGGCTACACCTTC. Translated: CASSLTGGVDYGYTF.

As regards this clone: Other nucleotide sequences in the sample specify the same CDR3. The genes are TRBV27 and TRBJ1-2; 7 nucleotides agree with TRBD1. The CDR3 contains 14 residues. V lost 5 bases, J lost 0 bases, and 3 bases stayed unmatched. Per germline, CDR1 MNHEY and CDR2 SMNVEV (reference sequence). DNA for the CDR3: TGTGCCAGCAGTAGGACAGGACCTAACTATGGCTACACCTTC. Its protein product is CASSRTGPNYGYTF.

This clone has only one observation. V gene TRBV9 combines with J gene TRBJ2-5; 8 nucleotides match TRBD2. The CDR3 has 15 amino acids. V gave up 3 bases and J gave up 4 bases; unmatched junction bases: 8. Germline CDR1 is SGDLS and CDR2 is YYNGEE. The CDR3 loop reads CASSATSGLRETQYF. The CDR3 DNA reads as TGTGCCAGCAGCGCAACTAGCGGCCTGAGAGAGACCCAGTACTTC.

The V and J genes are TRBV11-2 and TRBJ2-5; unclear D gene. Germline V gene data show CDR1 as SGHAT and CDR2 as FQNNGV. There are 14 residues in the CDR3. The V end lost 0 bases, the J end lost 5 bases, and 10 bases lay between the germline ends. This CDR3 reads CASSLEGRRETQYF. The CDR3, as DNA: TGTGCCAGCAGCTTAGAGGGCCGACGGGAGACCCAGTACTTC. The full variable domain, with the rest looked up from reference TRBV11-2 and TRBJ2-5, is EAGVAQSPRYKIIEKRQSVAFWCNPISGHATLYWYQQILGQGPKLLIQFQNNGVVDDSQLPKDRFSAERLKGVDSTLKIQPAKLEDSAVYLCASSLEGRRETQYFGPGTRLLVL.

The chain links TRBV24-1 to TRBJ1-2, with D possibly TRBD1 on 5 matching bases. Trimming took off 4 bases at V and 8 bases at J, with 19 bases between the two ends. The CDR3 has 15 amino acids. CDR1 is KGHDR and CDR2 is SFDVKD in the germline V gene. CDR3: CATSDPQDYQGGYTF. CDR3 DNA sequence: TGTGCCACCAGTGACCCCCAGGATTATCAGGGCGGCTACACCTTC.